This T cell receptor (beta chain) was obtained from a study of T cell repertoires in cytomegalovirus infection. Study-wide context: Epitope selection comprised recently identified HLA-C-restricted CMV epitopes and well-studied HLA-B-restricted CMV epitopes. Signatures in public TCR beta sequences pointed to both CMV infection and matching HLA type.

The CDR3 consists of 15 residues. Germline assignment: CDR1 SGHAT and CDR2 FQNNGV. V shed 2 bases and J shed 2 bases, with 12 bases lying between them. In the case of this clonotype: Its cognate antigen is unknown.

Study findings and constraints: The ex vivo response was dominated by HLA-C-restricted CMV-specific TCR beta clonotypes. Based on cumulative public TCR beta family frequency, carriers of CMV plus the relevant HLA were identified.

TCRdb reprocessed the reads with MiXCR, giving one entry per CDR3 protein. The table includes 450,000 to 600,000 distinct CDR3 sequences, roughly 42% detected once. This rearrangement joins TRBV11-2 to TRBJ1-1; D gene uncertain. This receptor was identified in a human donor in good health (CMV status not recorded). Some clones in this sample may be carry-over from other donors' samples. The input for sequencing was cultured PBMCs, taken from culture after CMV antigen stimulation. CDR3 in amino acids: CASSLRQVNNTEAFF. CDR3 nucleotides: TGTGCCAGCAGCTTACGGCAAGTTAATAACACTGAAGCTTTCTTT.